Listed below are T cell receptor beta chains from one sample, sequenced in a study of CD8 T cells in Susac syndrome. TCRdb reanalysed the immunoSEQ multiplex PCR reads using MiXCR and keeps one entry per CDR3 protein. In the table there are some 96,000 distinct CDR3 sequences, 85% to 95% of which are singletons. Source material: CD4+ T cells from PBMCs. These receptors all come from a human donor with Susac syndrome. CDR3s include the opening cysteine and the closing phenylalanine or tryptophan. The D gene is left open where the match is weak. Clone size, where shown, is once, few, many, or a class for clones that have expanded.

TRBD1	NA	TRBJ2-7	TRBV14	CASSPGQGFVGQYF	TGTGCCAGCAGCCCGGGACAGGGGTTCGTTGGGCAGTACTTC
NA	once	TRBJ2-7	TRBV12-3/TRBV12-4	CASSPYPGGGYEQYF	TGTGCCAGCAGCCCTTACCCTGGAGGGGGCTACGAGCAGTACTTC
NA	NA	TRBJ2-5	TRBV6-6	CASSTSTGVETQYF	TGTGCCAGCAGCACGTCGACGGGGGTGGAGACCCAGTACTTC
NA	NA	TRBJ2-5	TRBV5-6	CASSTQGLETQYF	TGTGCCAGCAGCACTCAGGGATTAGAGACCCAGTACTTC
TRBD1	NA	TRBJ2-5	TRBV7-9	CASSSTGVQETQYF	TGTGCCAGCAGCTCGACAGGGGTTCAAGAGACCCAGTACTTC
TRBD1	NA	TRBJ1-5	TRBV20-1	CSAGWTGGSNQPQHF	TGCAGTGCTGGATGGACAGGGGGGAGCAATCAGCCCCAGCATTTT
NA	NA	TRBJ2-5	TRBV24-1	CATSDEEKTQYF	TGTGCCACCAGTGATGAAGAGAAGACCCAGTACTTC
NA	NA	TRBJ2-7	TRBV6-6	CDDGALPMAEEQYF	TGTGATGATGGGGCACTTCCCATGGCGGAGGAGCAGTACTTC
NA	NA	TRBJ2-3	TRBV30	CAWSQGQSTDTQYF	TGTGCCTGGAGTCAGGGGCAAAGCACAGATACGCAGTATTTT
TRBD1	NA	TRBJ1-4	TRBV20-1	CSARQGAWEKLFF	TGCAGTGCTAGACAGGGGGCCTGGGAAAAACTGTTTTTT
NA	NA	TRBJ2-7	TRBV20-1	CSARSFAVLSYEQYF	TGCAGTGCTAGATCTTTTGCGGTTCTCTCCTACGAGCAGTACTTC
TRBD2	NA	TRBJ2-3	TRBV12-3/TRBV12-4	CASSPMSGGAADTQYF	TGTGCCAGCAGCCCCATGAGCGGGGGGGCAGCAGATACGCAGTATTTT
NA	NA	TRBJ2-1	TRBV2	CASSPKQGTYNEQFF	TGTGCCAGCAGCCCGAAGCAAGGGACCTACAATGAGCAGTTCTTC
NA	NA	TRBJ1-6	TRBV19	CASTASLQGASPLHF	TGTGCCAGTACAGCCAGCCTCCAGGGAGCCTCACCCCTCCACTTT
NA	NA	TRBJ2-7	TRBV4-1	CASSQEDSRVRSYEQYF	TGCGCCAGCAGCCAAGAAGATTCCAGGGTGAGGTCCTACGAGCAGTACTTC
NA	NA	TRBJ2-5	TRBV25-1	CASSSHQETQYF	TGTGCCAGCAGTTCTCACCAAGAGACCCAGTACTTC
TRBD1	NA	TRBJ2-2	TRBV20-1	CSASHRGLGTGELFF	TGCAGTGCTAGCCACAGGGGGCTTGGTACCGGGGAGCTGTTTTTT
NA	NA	TRBJ1-2	TRBV12-3/TRBV12-4	CASSVPPAIYGYTF	TGTGCCAGCAGTGTTCCCCCCGCTATCTATGGCTACACCTTC
TRBD1	NA	TRBJ1-2	TRBV3-1	CASSQRHRGSGYTF	TGTGCCAGCAGCCAACGGCACAGGGGGTCCGGCTACACCTTC
NA	NA	TRBJ2-1	TRBV7-2	CASSSAGTTYNEQFF	TGTGCCAGCAGCTCTGCCGGGACAACCTACAATGAGCAGTTCTTC
NA	few	TRBJ2-3	TRBV19	CASSLGGPTDTQYF	TGTGCCAGTAGCCTCGGGGGGCCCACAGATACGCAGTATTTT
NA	NA	TRBJ1-5	TRBV5-8	CASSFRQVGQPQHF	TGTGCCAGCAGCTTCAGGCAGGTGGGTCAGCCCCAGCATTTT
NA	NA	TRBJ1-5	TRBV24-1	CATSDSGQPQHF	TGTGCCACCAGTGATTCCGGTCAGCCCCAGCATTTT
NA	once	TRBJ1-4	TRBV25-1	CASSDLGRTSEKLFF	TGTGCCAGCAGTGACCTTGGGAGAACAAGTGAAAAACTGTTTTTT
NA	NA	TRBJ2-3	TRBV30	CAWTSTDTQYF	TGTGCCTGGACCAGCACAGATACGCAGTATTTT
TRBD1	NA	TRBJ1-2	TRBV30	CAWRTGGENGYTF	TGTGCCTGGAGAACAGGGGGCGAAAATGGCTACACCTTC
NA	NA	TRBJ2-7	TRBV5-4	CASSLDGGAGNEQYF	TGTGCCAGCAGCTTGGATGGAGGGGCGGGCAACGAGCAGTACTTC